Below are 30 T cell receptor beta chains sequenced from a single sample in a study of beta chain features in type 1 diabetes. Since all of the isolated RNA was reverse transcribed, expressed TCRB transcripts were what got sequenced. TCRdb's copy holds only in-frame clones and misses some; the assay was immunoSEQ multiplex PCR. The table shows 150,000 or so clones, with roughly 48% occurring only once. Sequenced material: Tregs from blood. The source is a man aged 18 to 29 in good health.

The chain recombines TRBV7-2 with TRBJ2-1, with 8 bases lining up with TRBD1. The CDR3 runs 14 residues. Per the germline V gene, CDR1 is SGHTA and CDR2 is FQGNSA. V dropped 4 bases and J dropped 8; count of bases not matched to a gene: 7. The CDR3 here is CASSYWTGSHEQFF. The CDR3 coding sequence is TGTGCCAGCAGCTACTGGACAGGGTCGCATGAGCAGTTCTTC. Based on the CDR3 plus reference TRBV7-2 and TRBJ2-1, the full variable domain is GAGVSQSPSNKVTEKGKDVELRCDPISGHTALYWYRQSLGQGLEFLIYFQGNSAPDKSGLPSDRFSAERTGGSVSTLTIQRTQQEDSAVYLCASSYWTGSHEQFFGPGTRLTVL.

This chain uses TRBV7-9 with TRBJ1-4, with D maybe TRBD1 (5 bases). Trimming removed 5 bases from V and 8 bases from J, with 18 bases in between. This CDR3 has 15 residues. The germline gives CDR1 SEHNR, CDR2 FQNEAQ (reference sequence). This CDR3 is CASSPAGRLIEKLFF. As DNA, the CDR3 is TGTGCCAGCAGCCCCGCGGGACGCTTGATAGAAAAACTGTTTTTT.

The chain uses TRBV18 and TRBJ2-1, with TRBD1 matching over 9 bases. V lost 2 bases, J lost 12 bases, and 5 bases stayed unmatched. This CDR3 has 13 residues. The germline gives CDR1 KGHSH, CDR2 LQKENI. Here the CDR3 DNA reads TGTGCCAGCTCACCAGGGGACAGGGTTCGGCAGTTCTTC. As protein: CASSPGDRVRQFF. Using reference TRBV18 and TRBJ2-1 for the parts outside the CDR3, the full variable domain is NAGVMQNPRHLVRRRGQEARLRCSPMKGHSHVYWYRQLPEEGLKFMVYLQKENIIDESGMPKERFSAEFPKEGPSILRIQQVVRGDSAAYFCASSPGDRVRQFFGPGTRLTVL.

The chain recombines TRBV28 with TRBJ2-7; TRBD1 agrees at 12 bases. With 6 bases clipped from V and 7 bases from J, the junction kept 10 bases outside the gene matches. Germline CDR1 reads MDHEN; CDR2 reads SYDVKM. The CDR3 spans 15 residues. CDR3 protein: CASRHGTGGVGEQYF. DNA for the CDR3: TGTGCCAGCAGACACGGGACAGGGGGCGTGGGGGAGCAGTACTTC.

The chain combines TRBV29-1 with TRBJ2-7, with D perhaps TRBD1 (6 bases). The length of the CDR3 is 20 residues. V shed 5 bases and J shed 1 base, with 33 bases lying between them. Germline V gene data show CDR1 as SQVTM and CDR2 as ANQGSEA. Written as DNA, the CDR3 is TGCAGCGTTAGCGGCTTCCGGGAAACAATAACCAAGGGGACATCCTACGAGCAGTACTTC. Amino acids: CSVSGFRETITKGTSYEQYF.

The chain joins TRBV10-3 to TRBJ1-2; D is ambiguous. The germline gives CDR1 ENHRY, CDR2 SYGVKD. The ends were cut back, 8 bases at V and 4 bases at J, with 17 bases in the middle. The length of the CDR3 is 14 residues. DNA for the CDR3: TGTGCCATCTGGGCCGGGAGGCTAGGCTATGGCTACACCTTC. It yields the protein CAIWAGRLGYGYTF.

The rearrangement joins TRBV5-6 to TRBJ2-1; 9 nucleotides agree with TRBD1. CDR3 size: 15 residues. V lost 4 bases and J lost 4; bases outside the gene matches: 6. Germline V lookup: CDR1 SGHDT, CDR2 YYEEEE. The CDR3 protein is CASSAGTGFYNEQFF. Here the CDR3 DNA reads TGTGCCAGCAGCGCCGGGACAGGGTTTTACAATGAGCAGTTCTTC. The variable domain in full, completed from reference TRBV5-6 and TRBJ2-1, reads DAGVTQSPTHLIKTRGQQVTLRCSPKSGHDTVSWYQQALGQGPQFIFQYYEEEERQRGNFPDRFSGHQFPNYSSELNVNALLLGDSALYLCASSAGTGFYNEQFFGPGTRLTVL.

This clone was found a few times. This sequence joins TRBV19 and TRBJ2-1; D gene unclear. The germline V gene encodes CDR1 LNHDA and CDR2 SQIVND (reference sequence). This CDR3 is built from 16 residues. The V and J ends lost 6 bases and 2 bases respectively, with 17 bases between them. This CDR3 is CASRDNRRLTYNEQFF. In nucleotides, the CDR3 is TGTGCCAGTAGAGATAACCGGCGACTCACCTACAATGAGCAGTTCTTC.

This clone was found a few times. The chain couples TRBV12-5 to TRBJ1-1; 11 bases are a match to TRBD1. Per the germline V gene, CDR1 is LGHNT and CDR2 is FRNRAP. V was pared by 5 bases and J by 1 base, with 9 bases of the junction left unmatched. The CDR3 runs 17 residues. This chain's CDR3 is CASGNGQGARGNTEAFF. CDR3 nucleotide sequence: TGTGCTAGTGGTAACGGACAGGGGGCAAGGGGGAACACTGAAGCTTTCTTT. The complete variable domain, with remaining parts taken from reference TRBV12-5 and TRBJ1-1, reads DARVTQTPRHKVTEMGQEVTMRCQPILGHNTVFWYRQTMMQGLELLAYFRNRAPLDDSGMPKDRFSAEMPDATLATLKIQPSEPRDSAVYFCASGNGQGARGNTEAFFGQGTRLTVV.

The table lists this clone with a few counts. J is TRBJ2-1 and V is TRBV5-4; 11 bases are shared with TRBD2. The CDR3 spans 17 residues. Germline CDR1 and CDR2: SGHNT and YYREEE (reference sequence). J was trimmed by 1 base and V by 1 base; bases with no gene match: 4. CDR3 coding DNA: TGTGCCAGCAGCTTGAATCTAGCGGGGGGATCCTACAATGAGCAGTTCTTC. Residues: CASSLNLAGGSYNEQFF.

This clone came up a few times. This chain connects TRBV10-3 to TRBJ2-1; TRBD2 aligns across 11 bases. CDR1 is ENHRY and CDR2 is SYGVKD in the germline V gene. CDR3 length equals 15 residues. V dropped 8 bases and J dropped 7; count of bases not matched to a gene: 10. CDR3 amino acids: CAIGTLAGVENEQFF. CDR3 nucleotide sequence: TGTGCCATCGGTACACTAGCGGGAGTTGAAAATGAGCAGTTCTTC.

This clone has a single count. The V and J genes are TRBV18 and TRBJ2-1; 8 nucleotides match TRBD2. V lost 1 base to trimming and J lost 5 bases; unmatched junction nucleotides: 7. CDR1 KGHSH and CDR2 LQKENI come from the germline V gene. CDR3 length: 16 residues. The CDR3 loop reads CASSPLDGLANNEQFF. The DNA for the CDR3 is TGTGCCAGCTCACCACTTGACGGACTAGCTAACAATGAGCAGTTCTTC.

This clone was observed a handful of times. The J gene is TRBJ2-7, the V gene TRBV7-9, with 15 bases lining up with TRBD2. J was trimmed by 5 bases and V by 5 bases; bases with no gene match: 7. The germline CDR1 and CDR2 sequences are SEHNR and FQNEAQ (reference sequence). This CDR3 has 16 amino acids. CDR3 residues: CASSPGLAGGPDEQYF. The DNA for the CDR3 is TGTGCCAGCAGCCCAGGACTAGCGGGAGGGCCAGACGAGCAGTACTTC. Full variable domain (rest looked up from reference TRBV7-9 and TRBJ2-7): DTGVSQNPRHKITKRGQNVTFRCDPISEHNRLYWYRQTLGQGPEFLTYFQNEAQLEKSRLLSDRFSAERPKGSFSTLEIQRTEQGDSAMYLCASSPGLAGGPDEQYFGPGTRLTVT.

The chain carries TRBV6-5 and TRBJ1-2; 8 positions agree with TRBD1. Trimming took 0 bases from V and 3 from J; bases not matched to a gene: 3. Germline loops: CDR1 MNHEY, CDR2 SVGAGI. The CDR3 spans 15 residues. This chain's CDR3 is CASSYSQGAYYGYTF. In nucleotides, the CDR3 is TGTGCCAGCAGTTACTCGCAGGGGGCTTACTATGGCTACACCTTC.

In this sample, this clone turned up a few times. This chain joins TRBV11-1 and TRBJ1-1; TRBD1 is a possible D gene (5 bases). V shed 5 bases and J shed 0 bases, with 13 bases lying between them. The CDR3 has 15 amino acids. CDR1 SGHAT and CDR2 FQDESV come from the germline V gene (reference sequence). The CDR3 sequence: CASSPRQRMNTEAFF. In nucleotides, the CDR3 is TGTGCCAGCAGCCCACGACAGAGAATGAACACTGAAGCTTTCTTT.

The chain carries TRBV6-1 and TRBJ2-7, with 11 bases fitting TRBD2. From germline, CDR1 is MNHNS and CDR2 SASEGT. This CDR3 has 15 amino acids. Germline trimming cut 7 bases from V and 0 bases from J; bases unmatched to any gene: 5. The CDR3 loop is CASTPGLAASYEQYF. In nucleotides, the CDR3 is TGTGCCAGCACCCCGGGACTAGCGGCCTCCTACGAGCAGTACTTC.

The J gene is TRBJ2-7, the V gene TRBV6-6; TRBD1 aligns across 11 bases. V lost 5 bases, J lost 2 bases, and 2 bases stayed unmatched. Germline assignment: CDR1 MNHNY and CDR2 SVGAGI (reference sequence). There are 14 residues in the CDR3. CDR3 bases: TGTGCCAGCAGTAAGGGACAGGGGGCCTACGAGCAGTACTTC. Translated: CASSKGQGAYEQYF.

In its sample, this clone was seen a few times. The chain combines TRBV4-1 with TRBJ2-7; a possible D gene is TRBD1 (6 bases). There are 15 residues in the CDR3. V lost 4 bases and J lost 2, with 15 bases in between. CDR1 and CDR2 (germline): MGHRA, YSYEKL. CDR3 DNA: TGCGCCAGCAGCCTAACCCGGGACAACGCCTACGAGCAGTACTTC. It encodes CASSLTRDNAYEQYF.

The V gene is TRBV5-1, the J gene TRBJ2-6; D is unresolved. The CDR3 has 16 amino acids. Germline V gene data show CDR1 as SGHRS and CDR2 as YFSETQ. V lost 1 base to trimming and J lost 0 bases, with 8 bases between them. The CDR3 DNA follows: TGCGCCAGCAGCTTGTTGGGCAGCTCTGGGGCCAACGTCCTGACTTTC. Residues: CASSLLGSSGANVLTF.

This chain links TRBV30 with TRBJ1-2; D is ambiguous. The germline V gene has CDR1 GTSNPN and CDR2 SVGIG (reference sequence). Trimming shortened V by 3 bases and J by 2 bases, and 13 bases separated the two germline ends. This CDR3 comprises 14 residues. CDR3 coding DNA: TGTGCCTGGAGACGCGCGGATTCCAACTATGGCTACACCTTC. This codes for CAWRRADSNYGYTF. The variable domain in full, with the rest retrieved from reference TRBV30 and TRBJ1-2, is SQTIHQWPATLVQPVGSPLSLECTVEGTSNPNLYWYRQAAGRGLQLLFYSVGIGQISSEVPQNLSASRPQDRQFILSSKKLLLSDSGFYLCAWRRADSNYGYTFGSGTRLTVV.

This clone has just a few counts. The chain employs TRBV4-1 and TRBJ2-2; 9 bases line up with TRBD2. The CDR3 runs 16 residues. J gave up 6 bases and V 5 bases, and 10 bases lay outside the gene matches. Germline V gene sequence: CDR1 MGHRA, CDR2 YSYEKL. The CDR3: CASSAVRAGGPGELFF. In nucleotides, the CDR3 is TGCGCCAGCAGCGCGGTCCGGGCGGGAGGGCCCGGGGAGCTGTTTTTT.

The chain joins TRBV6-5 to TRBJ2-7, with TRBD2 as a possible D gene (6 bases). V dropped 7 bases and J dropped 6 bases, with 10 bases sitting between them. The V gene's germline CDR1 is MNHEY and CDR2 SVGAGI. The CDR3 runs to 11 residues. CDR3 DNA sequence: TGTGCCAGCACCTGGGGGGTCGAGCAGTACTTC. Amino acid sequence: CASTWGVEQYF.

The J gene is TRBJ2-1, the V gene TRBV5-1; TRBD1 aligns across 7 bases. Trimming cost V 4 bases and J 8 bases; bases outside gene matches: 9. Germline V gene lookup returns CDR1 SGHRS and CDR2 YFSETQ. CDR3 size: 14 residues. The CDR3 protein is CASSPGRQGDEQFF. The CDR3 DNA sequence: TGCGCCAGCAGCCCGGGACGGCAGGGGGATGAGCAGTTCTTC.

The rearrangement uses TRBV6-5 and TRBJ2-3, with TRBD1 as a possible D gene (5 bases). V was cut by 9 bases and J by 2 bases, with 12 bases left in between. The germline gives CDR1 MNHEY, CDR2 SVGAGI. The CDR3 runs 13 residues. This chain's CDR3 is CASQGLTTDTQYF. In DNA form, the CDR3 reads TGTGCCAGTCAGGGATTAACCACAGATACGCAGTATTTT.

The CDR3 nucleotides are TGTGCCAGCAGCTTGAGGAGGTTCTCAGATACGCAGTATTTT. It is translated as CASSLRRFSDTQYF. The V call is TRBV5-6, the J call TRBJ2-3; a possible D gene is TRBD2 (5 bases). Per the germline V gene, CDR1 is SGHDT and CDR2 is YYEEEE. The CDR3 spans 14 residues. V lost 1 base, J lost 4 bases, and 10 bases lay in between.

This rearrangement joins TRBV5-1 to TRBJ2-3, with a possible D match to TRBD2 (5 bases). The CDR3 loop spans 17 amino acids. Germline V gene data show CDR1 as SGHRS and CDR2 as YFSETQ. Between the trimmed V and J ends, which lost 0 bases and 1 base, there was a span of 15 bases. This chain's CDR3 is CASSLGLSGVRTDTQYF. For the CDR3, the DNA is TGCGCCAGCAGCTTGGGTTTAAGCGGAGTACGCACAGATACGCAGTATTTT.

The chain's CDR3 is CASSLRIRGGVNTEAFF. The CDR3 DNA sequence: TGTGCCAGCAGCTTGAGGATTCGGGGAGGAGTGAACACTGAAGCTTTCTTT. The genes are TRBV5-4 and TRBJ1-1; no definite D call. V lost 1 base and J lost 0, with 16 bases in between. Germline lookup yields CDR1 SGHNT and CDR2 YYREEE (reference sequence). CDR3 size: 17 residues.

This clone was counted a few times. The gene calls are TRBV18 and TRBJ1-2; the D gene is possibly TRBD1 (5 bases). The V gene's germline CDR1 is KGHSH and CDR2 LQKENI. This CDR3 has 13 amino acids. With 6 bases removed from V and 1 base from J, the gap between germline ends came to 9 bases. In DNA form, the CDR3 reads TGTGCCAGCTCGCTCAGGGATAACTATGGCTACACCTTC. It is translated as CASSLRDNYGYTF.

The CDR3 DNA follows: TGTGCCAGCAGCTTAGCAACTAGCGGGGGGGCCTACGAGCAGTACTTC. Its translation: CASSLATSGGAYEQYF. The chain combines TRBV7-2 with TRBJ2-7, with TRBD2 identical over 13 bases. Germline CDR1 SGHTA, CDR2 FQGNSA. V lost 0 bases and J lost 2; bases outside the gene matches: 1. The CDR3 spans 16 residues. The whole variable domain, filled in from reference TRBV7-2 and TRBJ2-7, reads GAGVSQSPSNKVTEKGKDVELRCDPISGHTALYWYRQSLGQGLEFLIYFQGNSAPDKSGLPSDRFSAERTGGSVSTLTIQRTQQEDSAVYLCASSLATSGGAYEQYFGPGTRLTVT.

The CDR3 loop is CASSPWTSDNTDTQYF. The CDR3, as DNA: TGTGCCAGCAGCCCGTGGACTAGCGATAACACAGATACGCAGTATTTT. The rearrangement uses TRBV7-3 and TRBJ2-3; 9 bases map to TRBD2. The CDR3 consists of 16 residues. Germline loops: CDR1 SGHTA, CDR2 FQGTGA. V was clipped by 5 bases and J by 2 bases; unmatched bases: 8.